This TCR beta chain was sequenced in a study of shared clonotypes between healthy human individuals. Data came from immunoSEQ multiplex PCR; TCRdb stores just in-frame clones and leaves some out. The profile shows about 470,000 clones, roughly 77% of them singletons. V lost 3 bases to trimming and J lost 1 base; unmatched junction nucleotides: 4. The CDR3 is 17 residues long. The germline gives CDR1 SGHTA, CDR2 FQGNSA. The rearrangement links TRBV7-2 to TRBJ2-1, with 12 positions matching TRBD2. This clonotype originated in a woman in her thirties or forties in good health. Some clones in this sample may be carry-over from other donors' samples. Sequencing was done on a sample of PBMCs. The CDR3 region has the DNA TGTGCCAGCAGCTTCACTAGCGGGAGGTCTTCCTACAATGAGCAGTTCTTC. Encoded protein: CASSFTSGRSSYNEQFF.